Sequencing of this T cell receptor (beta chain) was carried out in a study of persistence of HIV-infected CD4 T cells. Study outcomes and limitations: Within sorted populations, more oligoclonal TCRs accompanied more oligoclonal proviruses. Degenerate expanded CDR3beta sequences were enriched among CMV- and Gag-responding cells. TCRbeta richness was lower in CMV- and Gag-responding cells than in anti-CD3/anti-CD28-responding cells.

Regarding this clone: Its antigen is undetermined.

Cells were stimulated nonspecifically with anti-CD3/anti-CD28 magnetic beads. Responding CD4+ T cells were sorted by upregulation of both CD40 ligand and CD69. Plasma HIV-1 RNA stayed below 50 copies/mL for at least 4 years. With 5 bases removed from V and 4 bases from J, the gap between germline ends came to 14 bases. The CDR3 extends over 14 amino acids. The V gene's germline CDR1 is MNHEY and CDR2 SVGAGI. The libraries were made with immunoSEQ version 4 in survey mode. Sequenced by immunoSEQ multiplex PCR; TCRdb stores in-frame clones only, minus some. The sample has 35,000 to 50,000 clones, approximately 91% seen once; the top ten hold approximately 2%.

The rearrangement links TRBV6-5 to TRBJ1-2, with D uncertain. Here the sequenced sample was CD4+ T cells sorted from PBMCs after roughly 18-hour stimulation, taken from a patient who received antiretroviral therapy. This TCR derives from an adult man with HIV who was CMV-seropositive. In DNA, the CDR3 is TGTGCCAGCAGTCTTAACGAGGCTTTCTATGGCTACACCTTC. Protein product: CASSLNEAFYGYTF.